The rows below give T cell receptor beta chains drawn from one sample of a study of shared clonotypes between healthy human individuals. Assay used: immunoSEQ multiplex PCR; TCRdb lists only in-frame clones, some missing. The table includes about 2.1 million clones, about 92% detected once. The specimen was naive CD8+ T cells from PBMCs. All receptors come from a man aged 18 to 35 in good health. Some clones in this sample may be carry-over from other donors' samples. Both conserved end residues are part of each CDR3. D genes are given only for firm matches. The listing skips clone size in some rows; elsewhere it reads once, few, many or a size class.

d_call clone_size j_call cdr3_length v_call cdr3_aa cdr3_nt
. . TRBJ2-7 13 TRBV5-4 CAAGAKNSYEQYF TGTGCCGCGGGGGCGAAAAACTCCTACGAGCAGTACTTC
TRBD1 . TRBJ1-1 19 TRBV28 CASSSQKGAFRGMNTEAFF TGTGCCAGCAGTTCCCAAAAGGGGGCGTTTCGGGGAATGAACACTGAAGCTTTCTTT
. few TRBJ2-2 12 TRBV6-6 CASIRDTGELFF TGTGCCAGCATACGGGACACCGGGGAGCTGTTTTTT
. . TRBJ2-3 15 TRBV5-6 CASSLSTGITDTQYF TGTGCCAGCAGCTTGTCAACGGGGATCACAGATACGCAGTATTTT
TRBD1 . TRBJ1-5 16 TRBV19 CASSILEGAYNQPQHF TGTGCCAGTAGTATATTGGAGGGGGCCTACAATCAGCCCCAGCATTTT
TRBD1 . TRBJ1-2 14 TRBV7-6 CASSGGTDPIGYTF TGTGCCAGCAGCGGCGGGACAGACCCCATTGGCTACACCTTC
TRBD1 . TRBJ2-7 15 TRBV13 CASSFSDRGLNEQYF TGTGCCAGCAGCTTTTCGGACAGGGGACTAAACGAGCAGTACTTC
. . TRBJ1-4 15 TRBV7-8 CASSSEGPHNEKLFF TGTGCCAGCAGCTCGGAAGGACCACATAATGAAAAACTGTTTTTT
. . TRBJ1-1 14 TRBV28 CASSLAVGIAEAFF TGTGCCAGCAGTTTAGCAGTCGGGATAGCAGAAGCTTTCTTT
. . TRBJ1-5 15 TRBV28 CASSLGFDGIQPQHF TGTGCCAGCAGTTTGGGTTTCGACGGGATTCAGCCCCAGCATTTT
. . TRBJ2-3 13 TRBV7-6 CASSSLIRDTQYF TGTGCCAGCAGCTCCCTTATCAGGGATACGCAGTATTTT
TRBD1 . TRBJ2-7 15 TRBV27 CASSITGTGYREQYF TGTGCCAGCAGTATCACCGGGACAGGGTACCGCGAGCAGTACTTC
. . TRBJ2-5 17 TRBV7-9 CASSPLVGPGWKETQYF TGTGCCAGCAGCCCCCTCGTGGGCCCAGGGTGGAAAGAGACCCAGTACTTC
. . TRBJ2-7 15 TRBV19 CASSIRDADVYEQYF TGTGCCAGTAGTATCCGGGACGCCGACGTTTACGAGCAGTACTTC
TRBD1 . TRBJ2-3 15 TRBV5-4 CASRWTGGRTDTQYF TGTGCCAGCAGATGGACAGGTGGAAGGACAGATACGCAGTATTTT
. once TRBJ2-3 13 TRBV25-1 CASSEFLVDTQYF TGTGCCAGCAGTGAATTTTTGGTGGATACGCAGTATTTT
. . TRBJ2-1 16 TRBV7-7 CASSPDGSSSYNEQFF TGTGCCAGCAGCCCTGACGGGAGTAGCTCCTACAATGAGCAGTTCTTC
. . TRBJ2-7 13 TRBV2 CASRSGLHYEQYF TGTGCCAGCAGATCGGGACTTCACTACGAGCAGTACTTC
. . TRBJ1-3 15 TRBV19 CASSISGDSGNTIYF TGTGCCAGTAGTATTTCGGGGGATTCTGGAAACACCATATATTTT
TRBD1 . TRBJ2-7 13 TRBV27 CASSQTGGYEQYF TGTGCCAGCAGTCAAACAGGGGGCTACGAGCAGTACTTC
. . TRBJ1-5 15 TRBV28 CASSLWDLLNQPQHF TGTGCCAGCAGTTTATGGGACTTACTCAATCAGCCCCAGCATTTT
TRBD1 once TRBJ1-1 14 TRBV27 CASSGDRGRTEAFF TGTGCCAGCAGTGGAGACAGGGGACGGACTGAAGCTTTCTTT
TRBD2 . TRBJ2-3 16 TRBV7-8 CASSPPLAGVPDTQYF TGTGCCAGCAGCCCGCCATTAGCGGGTGTCCCAGATACGCAGTATTTT
TRBD1 . TRBJ1-5 14 TRBV7-9 CASSSGTAYQPQHF TGTGCCAGCAGCTCCGGGACAGCGTATCAGCCCCAGCATTTT
. . TRBJ1-1 13 TRBV28 CASSLGVNTEAFF TGTGCCAGCAGTTTAGGCGTGAACACTGAAGCTTTCTTT
. . TRBJ1-1 12 TRBV28 CASRWGGTEAFF TGTGCCAGCAGGTGGGGGGGAACTGAAGCTTTCTTT
. few TRBJ2-7 13 TRBV9 CASSAEGSYEQYF TGTGCCAGCAGCGCCGAGGGATCCTACGAGCAGTACTTC
TRBD2 . TRBJ2-1 20 TRBV10-1 CASSESESGLAGLRANEQFF TGCGCCAGCAGTGAGTCCGAGAGTGGACTAGCGGGTCTGAGGGCCAATGAGCAGTTCTTC
. . TRBJ2-7 14 TRBV28 CASRTQGNAYEQYF TGTGCCAGCAGAACTCAGGGAAACGCCTACGAGCAGTACTTC
TRBD1 . TRBJ2-7 14 TRBV5-1 CASSLRQGVYEQYF TGCGCCAGCAGCTTGAGACAGGGAGTCTACGAGCAGTACTTC
TRBD1 . TRBJ2-7 14 TRBV7-6 CASSPGTGRGEQYF TGTGCCAGCAGCCCCGGGACAGGCCGCGGCGAGCAGTACTTC
. once TRBJ1-1 16 TRBV5-1 CASSLGLGRGNTEAFF TGCGCCAGCAGCTTGGGGTTGGGGAGGGGGAACACTGAAGCTTTCTTT
. . TRBJ1-2 15 TRBV2 CASSESRTANYGYTF TGTGCCAGCAGTGAAAGTCGCACAGCTAACTATGGCTACACCTTC
. . TRBJ2-7 10 TRBV7-9 CASSRTVQYF TGTGCCAGCAGCCGGACAGTTCAGTACTTC
. . TRBJ2-7 15 TRBV5-1 CASSDGQSGTYEQYF TGCGCCAGCAGCGACGGGCAGAGTGGAACCTACGAGCAGTACTTC
TRBD2 . TRBJ2-7 14 TRBV6-5 CASSYLGEGGEQYF TGTGCCAGCAGTTACTTGGGGGAGGGCGGGGAGCAGTACTTC
. few TRBJ1-1 15 TRBV28 CATDLSRDTFTEAFF TGTGCCACCGACCTAAGCCGGGACACCTTCACTGAAGCTTTCTTT
. . TRBJ2-1 15 TRBV11-2 CASSLVSGTYNEQFF TGTGCCAGCAGCTTAGTTTCAGGGACGTACAATGAGCAGTTCTTC
. . TRBJ2-2 15 TRBV6-1 CASSPRGGATGELFF TGTGCCAGCAGCCCCAGGGGGGGTGCGACCGGGGAGCTGTTTTTT
. few TRBJ1-1 14 TRBV11-2 CASSSAGSRTEAFF TGTGCCAGCAGCTCCGCGGGCAGCCGGACTGAAGCTTTCTTT
. . TRBJ2-7 15 TRBV21-1 CASTNQAREGHEQYF TGTGCCAGTACAAATCAGGCCCGGGAGGGACACGAGCAGTACTTC
. . TRBJ2-7 14 TRBV19 CASSLQGRPYEQYF TGTGCCAGTAGTCTCCAGGGGCGACCCTACGAGCAGTACTTC
TRBD1 . TRBJ1-1 15 TRBV19 CASRGYQGVNTEAFF TGTGCCAGTAGGGGCTACCAGGGGGTTAACACTGAAGCTTTCTTT
TRBD1 . TRBJ2-5 15 TRBV19 CASSSGTGRRETQYF TGTGCCAGTAGTTCCGGGACAGGGCGGAGAGAGACCCAGTACTTC